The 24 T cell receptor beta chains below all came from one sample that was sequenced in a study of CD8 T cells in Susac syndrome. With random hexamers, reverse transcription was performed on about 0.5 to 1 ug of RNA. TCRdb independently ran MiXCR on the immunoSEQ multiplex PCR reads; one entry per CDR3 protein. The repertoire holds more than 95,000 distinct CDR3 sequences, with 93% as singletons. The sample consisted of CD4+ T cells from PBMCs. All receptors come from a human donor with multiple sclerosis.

The CDR3 reads CASSLDRGSEQYF. The CDR3 DNA sequence: TGTGCCAGCAGCTTGGACAGGGGAAGCGAGCAGTACTTC. This chain uses TRBV7-8 with TRBJ2-7, with 9 nucleotides matching TRBD1. Germline V gives CDR1 SGHVS, CDR2 FQNEAQ. The CDR3 contains 13 residues. J was trimmed by 6 bases and V by 3 bases; bases with no gene match: 3.

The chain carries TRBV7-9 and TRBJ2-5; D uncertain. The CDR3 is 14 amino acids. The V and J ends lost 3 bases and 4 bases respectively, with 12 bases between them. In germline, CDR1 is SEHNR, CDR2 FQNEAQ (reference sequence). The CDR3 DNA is TGTGCCAGCAGCTTGAGTAAACAGCCAGAGACCCAGTACTTC. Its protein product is CASSLSKQPETQYF.

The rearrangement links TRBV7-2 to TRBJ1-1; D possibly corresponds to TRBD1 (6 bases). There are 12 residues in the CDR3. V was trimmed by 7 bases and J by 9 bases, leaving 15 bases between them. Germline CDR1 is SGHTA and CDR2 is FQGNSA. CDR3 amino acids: CASKVGAFKAFF. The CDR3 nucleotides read TGTGCCAGCAAAGTGGGGGCCTTTAAAGCTTTCTTT.

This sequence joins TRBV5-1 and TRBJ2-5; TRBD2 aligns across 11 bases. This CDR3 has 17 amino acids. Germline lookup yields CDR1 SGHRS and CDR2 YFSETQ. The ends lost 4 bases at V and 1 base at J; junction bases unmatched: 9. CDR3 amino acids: CASSPSTSGVIQETQYF. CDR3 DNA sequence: TGCGCCAGCAGCCCATCGACTAGCGGGGTCATCCAAGAGACCCAGTACTTC. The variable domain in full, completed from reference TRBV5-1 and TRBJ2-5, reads KAGVTQTPRYLIKTRGQQVTLSCSPISGHRSVSWYQQTPGQGLQFLFEYFSETQRNKGNFPGRFSGRQFSNSRSEMNVSTLELGDSALYLCASSPSTSGVIQETQYFGPGTRLLVL.

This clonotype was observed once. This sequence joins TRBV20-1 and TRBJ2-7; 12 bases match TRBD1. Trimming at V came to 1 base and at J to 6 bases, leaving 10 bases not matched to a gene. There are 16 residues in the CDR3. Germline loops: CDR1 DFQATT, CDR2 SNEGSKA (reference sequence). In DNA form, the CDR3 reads TGCAGTGCTAGAGGTGGTGTCGGGACAGGGGGCGGCGAGCAGTACTTC. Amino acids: CSARGGVGTGGGEQYF.

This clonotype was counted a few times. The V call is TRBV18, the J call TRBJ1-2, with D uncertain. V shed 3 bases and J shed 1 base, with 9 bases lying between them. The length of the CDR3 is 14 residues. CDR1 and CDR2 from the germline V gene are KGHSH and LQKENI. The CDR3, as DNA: TGTGCCAGCTCACCGCCAACACTTAACTATGGCTACACCTTC. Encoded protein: CASSPPTLNYGYTF.

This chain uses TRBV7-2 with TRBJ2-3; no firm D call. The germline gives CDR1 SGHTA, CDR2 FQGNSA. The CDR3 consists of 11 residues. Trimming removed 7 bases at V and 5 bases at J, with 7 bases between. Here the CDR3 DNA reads TGTGCCAGCACCATCAAAGATACGCAGTATTTT. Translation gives CASTIKDTQYF.

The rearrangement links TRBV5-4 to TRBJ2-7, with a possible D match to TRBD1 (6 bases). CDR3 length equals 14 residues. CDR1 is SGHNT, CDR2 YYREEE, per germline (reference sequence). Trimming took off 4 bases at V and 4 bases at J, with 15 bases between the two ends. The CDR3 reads CASSPRQAQYEQYF. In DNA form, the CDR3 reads TGTGCCAGCAGCCCTCGACAGGCCCAGTACGAGCAGTACTTC.

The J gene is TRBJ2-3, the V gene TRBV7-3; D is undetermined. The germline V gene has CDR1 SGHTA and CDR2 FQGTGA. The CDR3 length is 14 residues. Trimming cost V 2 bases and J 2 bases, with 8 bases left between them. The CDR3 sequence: CASSLGVTTDTQYF. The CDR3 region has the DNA TGTGCCAGCAGCTTAGGAGTTACCACAGATACGCAGTATTTT.

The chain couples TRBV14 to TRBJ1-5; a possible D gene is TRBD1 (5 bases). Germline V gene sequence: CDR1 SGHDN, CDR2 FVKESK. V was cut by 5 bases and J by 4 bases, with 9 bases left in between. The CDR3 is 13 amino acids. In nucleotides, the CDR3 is TGTGCCAGCAGCTGGGGGATGAATCAGCCCCAGCATTTT. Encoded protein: CASSWGMNQPQHF.

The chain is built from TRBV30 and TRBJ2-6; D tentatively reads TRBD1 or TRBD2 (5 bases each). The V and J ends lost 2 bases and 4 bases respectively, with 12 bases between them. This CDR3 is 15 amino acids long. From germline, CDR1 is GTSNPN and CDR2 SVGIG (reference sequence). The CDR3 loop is CAWSLSGTGANVLTF. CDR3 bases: TGTGCCTGGAGTTTATCGGGGACCGGGGCCAACGTCCTGACTTTC.

This chain's CDR3 is CASSYSRRGGISYNEQFF. The DNA for the CDR3 is TGTGCCAGCAGTTACTCGCGGCGGGGGGGCATTAGCTACAATGAGCAGTTCTTC. V is TRBV6-2 or TRBV6-3 and J is TRBJ2-1; 9 nucleotides align to TRBD2. V lost 0 bases to trimming and J lost 3 bases; unmatched junction nucleotides: 9. Germline values: CDR1 MNHEY, CDR2 SVGEGT. This CDR3 has 18 amino acids.

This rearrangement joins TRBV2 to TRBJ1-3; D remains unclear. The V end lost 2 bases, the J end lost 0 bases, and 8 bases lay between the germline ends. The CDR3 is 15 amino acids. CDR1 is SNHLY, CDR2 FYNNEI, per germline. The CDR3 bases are TGTGCCAGCAGTGAACGGGCCCACTCTGGAAACACCATATATTTT. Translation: CASSERAHSGNTIYF. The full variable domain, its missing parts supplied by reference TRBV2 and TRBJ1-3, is EPEVTQTPSHQVTQMGQEVILRCVPISNHLYFYWYRQILGQKVEFLVSFYNNEISEKSEIFDDQFSVERPDGSNFTLKIRSTKLEDSAMYFCASSERAHSGNTIYFGEGSWLTVV.

CDR3 DNA: TGTGCCAGCAGTAGCTCGGGACAGGGAGACTATGGCTACACCTTC. Encoded protein: CASSSSGQGDYGYTF. This chain links TRBV28 with TRBJ1-2, with 9 nucleotides matching TRBD1. Germline assignment: CDR1 MDHEN and CDR2 SYDVKM. V lost 5 bases, J lost 3 bases, and 7 bases stayed unmatched. The CDR3 spans 15 residues.

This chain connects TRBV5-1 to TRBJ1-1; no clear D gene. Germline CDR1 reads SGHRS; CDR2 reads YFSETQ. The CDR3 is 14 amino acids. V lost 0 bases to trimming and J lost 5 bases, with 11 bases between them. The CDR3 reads CASSLESGRTEAFF. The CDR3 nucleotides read TGCGCCAGCAGCTTGGAGTCCGGGCGGACTGAAGCTTTCTTT.

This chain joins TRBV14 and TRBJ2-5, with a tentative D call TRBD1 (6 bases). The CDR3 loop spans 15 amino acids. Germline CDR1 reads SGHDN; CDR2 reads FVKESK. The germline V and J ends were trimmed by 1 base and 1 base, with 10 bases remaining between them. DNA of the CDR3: TGTGCCAGCAGCCAAGGGCGGACAGCCCAAGAGACCCAGTACTTC. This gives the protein CASSQGRTAQETQYF.

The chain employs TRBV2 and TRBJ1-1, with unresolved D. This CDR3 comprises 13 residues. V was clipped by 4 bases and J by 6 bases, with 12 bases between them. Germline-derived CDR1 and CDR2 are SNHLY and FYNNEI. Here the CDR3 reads CASSVEMSSEAFF. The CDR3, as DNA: TGTGCCAGCAGTGTGGAAATGTCTTCTGAAGCTTTCTTT.

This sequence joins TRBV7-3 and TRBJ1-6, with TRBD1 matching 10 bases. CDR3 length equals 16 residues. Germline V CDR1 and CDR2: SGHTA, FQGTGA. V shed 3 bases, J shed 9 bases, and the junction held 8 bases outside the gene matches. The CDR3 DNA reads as TGTGCCAGCAGCTTGACCTCCGGGACAGGGGTTTCACCCCTCCACTTT. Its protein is CASSLTSGTGVSPLHF.

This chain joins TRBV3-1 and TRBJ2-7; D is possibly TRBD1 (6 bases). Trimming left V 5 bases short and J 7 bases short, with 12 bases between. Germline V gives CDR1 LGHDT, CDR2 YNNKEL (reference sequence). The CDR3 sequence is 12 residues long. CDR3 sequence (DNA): TGTGCCAGCAGCACAGGGCTAGGGGAGCAGTACTTC. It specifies CASSTGLGEQYF.

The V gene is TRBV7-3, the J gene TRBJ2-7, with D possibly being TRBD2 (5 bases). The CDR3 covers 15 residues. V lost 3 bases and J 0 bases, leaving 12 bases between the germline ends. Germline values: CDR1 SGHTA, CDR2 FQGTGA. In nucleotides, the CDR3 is TGTGCCAGCAGCTTGTCAGCGGTGAACTCCTACGAGCAGTACTTC. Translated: CASSLSAVNSYEQYF.

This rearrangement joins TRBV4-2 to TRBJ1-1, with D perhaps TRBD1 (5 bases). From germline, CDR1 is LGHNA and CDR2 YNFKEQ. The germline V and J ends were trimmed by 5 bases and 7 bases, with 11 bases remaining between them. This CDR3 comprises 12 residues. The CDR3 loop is CASSFGDGEAFF. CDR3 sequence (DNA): TGTGCCAGCAGCTTCGGGGACGGTGAAGCTTTCTTT.

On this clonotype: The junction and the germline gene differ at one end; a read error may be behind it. CDR3 DNA: TGCAGGGCTAAGACAGGGGTTTTTCCTGGAAACACCATATATTTT. Translated, it gives CRAKTGVFPGNTIYF. V gene TRBV20-1 combines with J gene TRBJ1-3; 8 bases are shared with TRBD1. Germline CDR1 and CDR2: DFQATT and SNEGSKA (reference sequence). The CDR3 contains 15 residues.

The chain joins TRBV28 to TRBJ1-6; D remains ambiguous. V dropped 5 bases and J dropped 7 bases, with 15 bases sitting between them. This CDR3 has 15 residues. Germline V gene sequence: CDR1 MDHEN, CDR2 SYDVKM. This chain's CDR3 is CASSAHGSLNSPLHF. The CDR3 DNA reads TGTGCCAGCAGTGCGCATGGCTCGTTGAATTCACCCCTCCACTTT.

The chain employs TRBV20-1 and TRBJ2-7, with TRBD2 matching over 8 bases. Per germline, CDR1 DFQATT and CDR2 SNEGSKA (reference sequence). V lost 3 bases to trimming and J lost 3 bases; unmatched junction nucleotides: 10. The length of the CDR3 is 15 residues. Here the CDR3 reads CSASKGGGPNYEQYF. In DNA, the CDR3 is TGCAGTGCTAGTAAGGGCGGGGGGCCAAACTACGAGCAGTACTTC.